One and the same sample provided the 17 T cell receptor beta chains below, sequenced in a study of OX40 agonist ivuxolimab in advanced cancers. Some clones are missing from TCRdb's copy, which holds only in-frame ones; the method was immunoSEQ multiplex PCR. This sample has some 19,000 clones, with roughly nine tenths found just once. The sample here was CD4+ or CD8+ T cells sorted from blood, taken in a trial of the OX40 agonist ivuxolimab. The receptors were sampled from an adult with an advanced solid tumor such as melanoma, head and neck, liver or kidney cancer.

The chain has TRBV6-5 and TRBJ2-3; possibly TRBD1 for D (5 bases). Germline V gene sequence: CDR1 MNHEY, CDR2 SVGAGI. The CDR3 consists of 11 residues. Trimming took 5 bases from V and 6 from J, leaving 6 bases between them. The CDR3 DNA reads TGTGCCAGCAGTCACAGGGATACGCAGTATTTT. It yields the protein CASSHRDTQYF.

The rearrangement links TRBV6-1 to TRBJ2-7; 7 bases are shared with TRBD1. This CDR3 is built from 16 residues. Germline V gene lookup returns CDR1 MNHNS and CDR2 SASEGT. V gave up 4 bases and J gave up 4 bases; unmatched junction bases: 13. The CDR3 region is CASSGPGVEGAYEQYF. CDR3 nucleotide sequence: TGTGCCAGCAGTGGTCCAGGGGTAGAGGGGGCTTACGAGCAGTACTTC.

The CDR3 region has the DNA TGCGCCAGCAGCCAAACTCCACCGAGGGCCGACCGGGAGCAGTACTTC. This translates into CASSQTPPRADREQYF. The chain has TRBV4-1 and TRBJ2-7; a weak D match, TRBD2 (5 bases). V shed 2 bases and J shed 7 bases, with 21 bases lying between them. The germline V gene encodes CDR1 MGHRA and CDR2 YSYEKL. The CDR3 is 16 amino acids.

The J gene is TRBJ2-7, the V gene TRBV7-3; D remains ambiguous. V dropped 1 base and J dropped 2 bases, with 12 bases sitting between them. CDR1 and CDR2 (germline): SGHTA, FQGTGA. There are 15 residues in the CDR3. The CDR3 loop is CASSLNAGRAYEQYF. Here the CDR3 DNA reads TGTGCCAGCAGCTTAAATGCAGGAAGGGCCTACGAGCAGTACTTC.

The genes are TRBV28 and TRBJ2-6, with D uncertain. The CDR3 totals 15 residues. Germline CDR1 MDHEN, CDR2 SYDVKM. V gave up 5 bases and J gave up 2 bases, with 10 bases separating them. This chain's CDR3 is CASSPEYTGANVLTF. The CDR3 DNA sequence: TGTGCCAGCAGTCCAGAGTATACTGGGGCCAACGTCCTGACTTTC.

This clone was counted between two and nine times. This sequence joins TRBV28 and TRBJ2-5; D unresolved. V was clipped by 1 base and J by 0 bases, with 9 bases between them. The CDR3 runs to 15 residues. Germline assignment: CDR1 MDHEN and CDR2 SYDVKM. CDR3 DNA: TGTGCCAGCAGTTTATCAGCCTGGTACCAAGAGACCCAGTACTTC. This translates into CASSLSAWYQETQYF.

The chain joins TRBV28 to TRBJ2-1; possibly TRBD2 for D (6 bases). The CDR3 length is 15 residues. Germline loops: CDR1 MDHEN, CDR2 SYDVKM. V was shortened by 4 bases and J by 4 bases, with 14 bases between the two germline ends. CDR3 nucleotides: TGTGCCAGCAGTTCCGTAGCGGTACTTTACAATGAGCAGTTCTTC. Its translation: CASSSVAVLYNEQFF.

CDR3 loop: CASSQFSGTDPYGYTF. The CDR3 DNA reads TGCGCCAGCAGCCAATTTTCCGGGACAGACCCTTATGGCTACACCTTC. The chain employs TRBV4-3 and TRBJ1-2; 7 bases map to TRBD1. V gave up 2 bases and J gave up 5 bases; unmatched junction bases: 11. CDR3 length: 16 residues. Germline V gives CDR1 LGHNA, CDR2 YSLEER.

The rearrangement uses TRBV19 and TRBJ2-7; perhaps TRBD2 as D (6 bases). In germline, CDR1 is LNHDA, CDR2 SQIVND (reference sequence). The germline V and J ends were trimmed by 3 bases and 6 bases, with 9 bases remaining between them. CDR3 length: 12 amino acids. The CDR3 DNA reads as TGTGCCAGTAGTATCGGAGGGTTCGAGCAGTACTTC. This encodes CASSIGGFEQYF.

The chain employs TRBV28 and TRBJ2-7; TRBD2 matches 10 bases. CDR3 length: 14 amino acids. Germline V gene sequence: CDR1 MDHEN, CDR2 SYDVKM. V dropped 6 bases and J dropped 2; count of bases not matched to a gene: 4. CDR3 protein: CASSRTSGPYEQYF. CDR3 DNA: TGTGCCAGCAGCCGGACTAGCGGACCCTACGAGCAGTACTTC.

The rearrangement joins TRBV27 to TRBJ2-7; D unclear. Per germline, CDR1 MNHEY and CDR2 SMNVEV (reference sequence). The CDR3 has 14 amino acids. Deletions cut 2 bases from V and 5 bases from J, with 13 bases between. The CDR3 DNA reads TGTGCCAGCAGTTTAAGTCAACCCCCCAACGAGCAGTACTTC. Its translation is CASSLSQPPNEQYF.

The gene calls are TRBV14 and TRBJ2-5; 9 bases map to TRBD2. Germline lookup yields CDR1 SGHDN and CDR2 FVKESK. CDR3 length: 16 amino acids. V shed 5 bases, J shed 2 bases, and the junction held 9 bases outside the gene matches. CDR3 in amino acids: CASSESGLAFQETQYF. CDR3 bases: TGTGCCAGCAGCGAATCGGGACTAGCTTTTCAAGAGACCCAGTACTTC.

The chain couples TRBV7-8 to TRBJ2-5; the D is unclear. Between the trimmed V and J ends, which lost 7 bases and 5 bases, there was a span of 11 bases. Germline V gene sequence: CDR1 SGHVS, CDR2 FQNEAQ. The CDR3 covers 12 residues. The CDR3 here is CASTGLGETQYF. In nucleotides, the CDR3 is TGTGCCAGCACCGGTCTGGGGGAGACCCAGTACTTC.

The rearrangement uses TRBV10-1 and TRBJ2-3; 8 bases map to TRBD2. CDR3 length equals 15 residues. V lost 3 bases and J lost 2; bases outside the gene matches: 4. CDR1 is WNHNN, CDR2 SYGVQD, per germline (reference sequence). CDR3 coding DNA: TGCGCCAGCAGTGAAGGGGGACTAGACACAGATACGCAGTATTTT. Protein: CASSEGGLDTDTQYF.

The chain recombines TRBV27 with TRBJ2-7, with 7 bases matching TRBD2. From germline, CDR1 is MNHEY and CDR2 SMNVEV (reference sequence). This CDR3 contains 15 residues. Trimming at V came to 6 bases and at J to 2 bases, leaving 10 bases not matched to a gene. CDR3 nucleotide sequence: TGTGCCAGCAGCGGCTGGGTGGGAGGGACCTACGAGCAGTACTTC. It translates to CASSGWVGGTYEQYF.

Sample share makes this clone medium-sized. The chain employs TRBV7-9 and TRBJ2-3; D may be TRBD2 (6 bases). V lost 5 bases and J 0 bases, leaving 15 bases between the germline ends. This CDR3 spans 16 amino acids. Per germline, CDR1 SEHNR and CDR2 FQNEAQ (reference sequence). CDR3 amino acids: CASSGQSGRSTDTQYF. CDR3 DNA sequence: TGTGCCAGCAGCGGACAAAGCGGGCGTAGCACAGATACGCAGTATTTT. Full variable domain (remainder filled in from reference TRBV7-9 and TRBJ2-3): DTGVSQNPRHKITKRGQNVTFRCDPISEHNRLYWYRQTLGQGPEFLTYFQNEAQLEKSRLLSDRFSAERPKGSFSTLEIQRTEQGDSAMYLCASSGQSGRSTDTQYFGPGTRLTVL.

The rearrangement links TRBV2 to TRBJ2-7, with 8 positions matching TRBD1. The J segment lost 0 bases and the V segment lost 10 bases, leaving 5 bases of the junction unmatched. Germline CDR1 is SNHLY and CDR2 is FYNNEI. The CDR3 loop spans 13 amino acids. The CDR3 DNA follows: TGTGCCACCAGAGACAGGGGCTCCTACGAGCAGTACTTC. Protein sequence: CATRDRGSYEQYF.